This paragraph reports one TCR beta chain. Its matching antigen is unknown. Since a much larger clone is just one base distant, this may be a read error. This record comes from a study of tumor-infiltrating lymphocytes in glioblastoma multiforme. Regarding the study as a whole: The T cells in this sample were not sorted into functional subsets. Only one glioblastoma patient had TCR and mutation analysis.

CDR1 is PRHDT and CDR2 is FYEKMQ in the germline V gene (reference sequence). The CDR3 runs to 16 residues. TCRB libraries came from RNA via three nested multiplex PCR rounds. A C-beta primer primed TCRB cDNA from roughly 0.51 ug RNA. Unique molecular identifiers were not described for the libraries. TCRdb ran MiXCR on the multiplex PCR reads and lists one entry per CDR3 protein. The sample holds some 32,000 distinct CDR3 sequences; 60% to 65% are singletons and the top ten take roughly 31%. The chain links TRBV13 to TRBJ2-5, with D maybe TRBD2 (6 bases). Sequencing used brain tumor tissue. The sequence was obtained from a male donor with glioblastoma. This chain's CDR3 is CASSRGIELYQETQCF. The CDR3 DNA reads TGTGCCAGCAGTCGCGGGATAGAGTTGTACCAAGAGACCCAGTGCTTC.